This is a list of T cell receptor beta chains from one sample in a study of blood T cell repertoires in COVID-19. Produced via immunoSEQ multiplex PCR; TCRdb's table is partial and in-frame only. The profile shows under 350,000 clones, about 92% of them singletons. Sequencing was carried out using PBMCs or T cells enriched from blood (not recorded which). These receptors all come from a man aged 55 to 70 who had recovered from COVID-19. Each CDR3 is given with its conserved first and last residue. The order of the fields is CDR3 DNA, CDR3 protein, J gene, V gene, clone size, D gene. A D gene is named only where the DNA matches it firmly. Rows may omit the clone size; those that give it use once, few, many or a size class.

CDR3 DNA: TGTGCCAGCAGCTTGACAGGGGCACCCGCTGAAGCTTTCTTT
CDR3 protein: CASSLTGAPAEAFF
J gene: TRBJ1-1
V gene: TRBV7-9
clone size: -
D gene: TRBD1

CDR3 DNA: TGTGCCAGCAGCCTGACAGGGAGCTCCTACAATGAGCAGTTCTTC
CDR3 protein: CASSLTGSSYNEQFF
J gene: TRBJ2-1
V gene: TRBV9
clone size: -
D gene: TRBD1

CDR3 DNA: TGTGCCAGCAGTTTTAGCCGTAGCACTGAAGCTTTCTTT
CDR3 protein: CASSFSRSTEAFF
J gene: TRBJ1-1
V gene: TRBV27
clone size: -
D gene: -

CDR3 DNA: TGTGCCAGTAGTCGACCGGGGTATGGTCGCACTGAAGCTTTCTTT
CDR3 protein: CASSRPGYGRTEAFF
J gene: TRBJ1-1
V gene: TRBV19
clone size: few
D gene: -

CDR3 DNA: TGCGCCAGCAGCTTGGAGGGGACAGTTAACACCGGGGAGCTGTTTTTT
CDR3 protein: CASSLEGTVNTGELFF
J gene: TRBJ2-2
V gene: TRBV5-1
clone size: -
D gene: TRBD1

CDR3 DNA: TGTGCCAGCAGCGCCGACAGGGGGCTAGGTGGCTACACCTTC
CDR3 protein: CASSADRGLGGYTF
J gene: TRBJ1-2
V gene: TRBV9
clone size: few
D gene: TRBD1

CDR3 DNA: TGTGCTAGTGGCAGGACAAACAATCAGCCCCAGCATTTT
CDR3 protein: CASGRTNNQPQHF
J gene: TRBJ1-5
V gene: TRBV12-5
clone size: -
D gene: -

CDR3 DNA: TGCAGCGTTGTAGAGGACAGCACCGGGGAGCTGTTTTTT
CDR3 protein: CSVVEDSTGELFF
J gene: TRBJ2-2
V gene: TRBV29-1
clone size: -
D gene: -

CDR3 DNA: TGTGCCAGCAGAGCTACCAGGGCCCTGAGTGGCTACACCTTC
CDR3 protein: CASRATRALSGYTF
J gene: TRBJ1-2
V gene: TRBV6-4
clone size: -
D gene: -

CDR3 DNA: TGTGCCAGCAGGGGAGGATCGTGGGGCTCCTACGAGCAGTACTTC
CDR3 protein: CASRGGSWGSYEQYF
J gene: TRBJ2-7
V gene: TRBV2
clone size: -
D gene: -

CDR3 DNA: TGTGCCAGCAGCGTAGAACAGGTTCCCTACAATGAGCAGTTCTTC
CDR3 protein: CASSVEQVPYNEQFF
J gene: TRBJ2-1
V gene: TRBV9
clone size: -
D gene: -

CDR3 DNA: TGTGCCAGCAGTTACCTGCAGGATTCACCCCTCCACTTT
CDR3 protein: CASSYLQDSPLHF
J gene: TRBJ1-6
V gene: TRBV6-2/TRBV6-3
clone size: -
D gene: -

CDR3 DNA: TGTGCCAGCAGTGAAGCGACAGGGATCCGGGACGAGCAGTACTTC
CDR3 protein: CASSEATGIRDEQYF
J gene: TRBJ2-7
V gene: TRBV6-1
clone size: -
D gene: TRBD1

CDR3 DNA: TGTGCCAGTAGTCCCCCAGGGGGGAACACTGAAGCTTTCTTT
CDR3 protein: CASSPPGGNTEAFF
J gene: TRBJ1-1
V gene: TRBV19
clone size: -
D gene: TRBD1

CDR3 DNA: TGTGCTAGTGGGTCGGCAGGAAGCAATCAGCCCCAGCATTTT
CDR3 protein: CASGSAGSNQPQHF
J gene: TRBJ1-5
V gene: TRBV12-5
clone size: -
D gene: -

CDR3 DNA: TGTGCCAGTAGTCCGTCTAGCGACTCCTACAATGAGCAGTTCTTC
CDR3 protein: CASSPSSDSYNEQFF
J gene: TRBJ2-1
V gene: TRBV19
clone size: -
D gene: -

CDR3 DNA: TGTGCCAGCACTACGAGGACAGGGGGCGGGGGTGAGCAGTTCTTC
CDR3 protein: CASTTRTGGGGEQFF
J gene: TRBJ2-1
V gene: TRBV2
clone size: -
D gene: TRBD1

CDR3 DNA: TGTGCCAGCAGCGTAACAGGGGCCCAAGAGACCCAGTACTTC
CDR3 protein: CASSVTGAQETQYF
J gene: TRBJ2-5
V gene: TRBV5-6
clone size: -
D gene: TRBD1

CDR3 DNA: TGTGCCAGCAGCCGCCGCCCGGCGGGGGCTGTCGGCACAGATACGCAGTATTTT
CDR3 protein: CASSRRPAGAVGTDTQYF
J gene: TRBJ2-3
V gene: TRBV7-6
clone size: -
D gene: -

CDR3 DNA: TGTGCCAGCAGCCCGAGACAGGGGGAAGTTAACACCGGGGAGCTGTTTTTT
CDR3 protein: CASSPRQGEVNTGELFF
J gene: TRBJ2-2
V gene: TRBV7-6
clone size: -
D gene: TRBD1

CDR3 DNA: TGTGCCAGCAGTGAATATGGGGGGGATGAGCAGTTCTTC
CDR3 protein: CASSEYGGDEQFF
J gene: TRBJ2-1
V gene: TRBV2
clone size: -
D gene: TRBD2

CDR3 DNA: TGTGCCACCAGTGATTTGGGGACTAGCAGCTATGAGCAGTTCTTC
CDR3 protein: CATSDLGTSSYEQFF
J gene: TRBJ2-1
V gene: TRBV24-1
clone size: -
D gene: TRBD2

CDR3 DNA: TGTGCCAGCAGCTTAGTGCGTGGAGGAAACATTCAGTACTTC
CDR3 protein: CASSLVRGGNIQYF
J gene: TRBJ2-4
V gene: TRBV11-1
clone size: -
D gene: -

CDR3 DNA: TGTGCCAGCAGCCAGCCCGCAATGGTAGGGGGACCCTCTGGGGCCAACGTCCTGACTTTC
CDR3 protein: CASSQPAMVGGPSGANVLTF
J gene: TRBJ2-6
V gene: TRBV3-1/TRBV3-2
clone size: -
D gene: -

CDR3 DNA: TGTGCCAGCAGCACCAACCGCAGGGAGCAGTTCTTC
CDR3 protein: CASSTNRREQFF
J gene: TRBJ2-1
V gene: TRBV11-3
clone size: -
D gene: -

CDR3 DNA: TGTGCCAGCAGCCCCCCGGACAGGGGTTTTGGTGAAGCTTTCTTT
CDR3 protein: CASSPPDRGFGEAFF
J gene: TRBJ1-1
V gene: TRBV7-9
clone size: few
D gene: TRBD1

CDR3 DNA: TGTGCCAGCAGCGTATCCCAGGGCGACACCGGGGAGCTGTTTTTT
CDR3 protein: CASSVSQGDTGELFF
J gene: TRBJ2-2
V gene: TRBV4-2
clone size: -
D gene: -

CDR3 DNA: TGTGCCAGCCGGGGTGGAGCTGAAGCTTTCTTT
CDR3 protein: CASRGGAEAFF
J gene: TRBJ1-1
V gene: TRBV18
clone size: -
D gene: -

CDR3 DNA: TGCAGCGCCTGGGCGAGTGAAGCTTTCTTT
CDR3 protein: CSAWASEAFF
J gene: TRBJ1-1
V gene: TRBV29-1
clone size: -
D gene: -

CDR3 DNA: TGTGCCAGCAGCTCCCTACAGGGGAGCAACACTGAAGCTTTCTTT
CDR3 protein: CASSSLQGSNTEAFF
J gene: TRBJ1-1
V gene: TRBV5-4
clone size: -
D gene: TRBD1

CDR3 DNA: TGTGCCAGCTCACCTTCGCAGCGCCACTTTAACAATGAGCAGTTCTTC
CDR3 protein: CASSPSQRHFNNEQFF
J gene: TRBJ2-1
V gene: TRBV18
clone size: -
D gene: -

CDR3 DNA: TGTGCCTGGAGTGCTGTCCAGGGGACTGAAGCTTTCTTT
CDR3 protein: CAWSAVQGTEAFF
J gene: TRBJ1-1
V gene: TRBV30
clone size: -
D gene: -

CDR3 DNA: TGCGCCAGCAGCCCCGGGACCAGGGGAAATTCACCCCTCCACTTT
CDR3 protein: CASSPGTRGNSPLHF
J gene: TRBJ1-6
V gene: TRBV5-1
clone size: -
D gene: -

CDR3 DNA: TGTGCCATTAGGACAGGGAGCTACGAGCAGTACTTC
CDR3 protein: CAIRTGSYEQYF
J gene: TRBJ2-7
V gene: TRBV10-3
clone size: -
D gene: TRBD1

CDR3 DNA: TGCGCCAGCAGGAACAGGGGGGGTGCTTTCTTT
CDR3 protein: CASRNRGGAFF
J gene: TRBJ1-1
V gene: TRBV10-2
clone size: once
D gene: TRBD1

CDR3 DNA: TGTGCCAGCAGTAGGACAGCCTATGGCTACACCTTC
CDR3 protein: CASSRTAYGYTF
J gene: TRBJ1-2
V gene: TRBV2
clone size: -
D gene: -

CDR3 DNA: TGTGCCAGCAGTGATGACGTAGACAGGGAAGATCAGCCCCAGCATTTT
CDR3 protein: CASSDDVDREDQPQHF
J gene: TRBJ1-5
V gene: TRBV6-4
clone size: -
D gene: TRBD1

CDR3 DNA: TGTGCCAGCACACAGGGCCCGCAGGGGAAACTGTTTTTT
CDR3 protein: CASTQGPQGKLFF
J gene: TRBJ1-4
V gene: TRBV3-1/TRBV3-2
clone size: once
D gene: -

CDR3 DNA: TGTGCCAGCAGCCAAGAGGGACAGGGGAACACTGAAGCTTTCTTT
CDR3 protein: CASSQEGQGNTEAFF
J gene: TRBJ1-1
V gene: TRBV3-1/TRBV3-2
clone size: -
D gene: TRBD1

CDR3 DNA: TGTGCCAGCAGCCGGAGCTCTGGAAACACCATATATTTT
CDR3 protein: CASSRSSGNTIYF
J gene: TRBJ1-3
V gene: TRBV27
clone size: -
D gene: -

CDR3 DNA: TGTGCCAGCAGCTTCCTGGGTTTCGGGTCGGACACCGGGGAGCTGTTTTTT
CDR3 protein: CASSFLGFGSDTGELFF
J gene: TRBJ2-2
V gene: TRBV13
clone size: once
D gene: -

CDR3 DNA: TGTGCCAGCAGCTTTAGGACTTCAGATGGCTACACCTTC
CDR3 protein: CASSFRTSDGYTF
J gene: TRBJ1-2
V gene: TRBV7-2
clone size: once
D gene: -

CDR3 DNA: TGTGCCAGTAAAACTACCGGGACAGGACCCACTGAAGCTTTCTTT
CDR3 protein: CASKTTGTGPTEAFF
J gene: TRBJ1-1
V gene: TRBV19
clone size: -
D gene: TRBD1

CDR3 DNA: TGTGCCAGCAGCGAACGACAGGGGGTATACACAGATACGCAGTATTTT
CDR3 protein: CASSERQGVYTDTQYF
J gene: TRBJ2-3
V gene: TRBV7-6
clone size: -
D gene: TRBD1

CDR3 DNA: TGTGCCAGCAGCCCGAGGGGGACTAGCGGGAGAGGCGAGCAGTACTTC
CDR3 protein: CASSPRGTSGRGEQYF
J gene: TRBJ2-7
V gene: TRBV11-2
clone size: -
D gene: TRBD2

CDR3 DNA: TGCGCCAGCAGCCAAGAGTCAGGGTGGCAAGAGACCCAGTACTTC
CDR3 protein: CASSQESGWQETQYF
J gene: TRBJ2-5
V gene: TRBV4-1
clone size: -
D gene: -

CDR3 DNA: TGTGCCAGCAGCCCAGCTAGCGGGAGCACCGGGGAGCTGTTTTTT
CDR3 protein: CASSPASGSTGELFF
J gene: TRBJ2-2
V gene: TRBV7-2
clone size: -
D gene: TRBD2

CDR3 DNA: TGCAGTGCTAGTTACCCGGATCGGGGAATATCCGAGCAGTACTTC
CDR3 protein: CSASYPDRGISEQYF
J gene: TRBJ2-7
V gene: TRBV20-1
clone size: -
D gene: -

CDR3 DNA: TGTGCCAGCAGTTTATCCGGGAGCCTCTGGGGCTACACCTTC
CDR3 protein: CASSLSGSLWGYTF
J gene: TRBJ1-2
V gene: TRBV27
clone size: -
D gene: -

CDR3 DNA: TGTGCCAGCAGCAAAGGGAGGGGAGAGGTGTACAATGAGCAGTTCTTC
CDR3 protein: CASSKGRGEVYNEQFF
J gene: TRBJ2-1
V gene: TRBV21-1
clone size: -
D gene: -